Listed below are T cell receptor beta chains from one sample, sequenced in a study of T cell responses to AZD1222 COVID-19 vaccine. Clones were sequenced by immunoSEQ multiplex PCR, and TCRdb holds only the in-frame ones, with some missing. This sample has tens of thousands of clones, with more than 70% found just once. The sample was peripheral blood, taken 28 days after the second dose of the MenACWY control vaccine. These receptors originate from an adult who received the MenACWY meningococcal vaccine as a control. CDR3s include the opening cysteine and the closing phenylalanine or tryptophan. D genes are given only for firm matches. Size is omitted from some rows. Given values are once, few, many or a class for expanded clones.

size: -
J: TRBJ2-3
D: TRBD1
V: TRBV7-2
CDR3: CASSLAGTGISDTQYF
DNA: TGTGCCAGCAGCTTAGCCGGGACAGGTATCTCAGATACGCAGTATTTT

size: -
J: TRBJ1-2
D: -
V: TRBV6-2/TRBV6-3
CDR3: CASSYPEGSHGYTF
DNA: TGTGCCAGCAGTTACCCTGAGGGATCCCATGGCTACACCTTC

size: -
J: TRBJ2-3
D: -
V: TRBV7-9
CDR3: CASSPTSVGPSTDTQYF
DNA: TGTGCCAGCAGTCCAACCTCGGTCGGGCCGAGCACAGATACGCAGTATTTT

size: -
J: TRBJ2-3
D: TRBD2
V: TRBV11-3
CDR3: CASSFRTSGGTDTQYF
DNA: TGTGCCAGCAGCTTCCGGACTAGCGGGGGCACAGATACGCAGTATTTT

size: -
J: TRBJ1-5
D: -
V: TRBV7-9
CDR3: CASSLGGQPQHF
DNA: TGTGCCAGCAGCTTAGGAGGTCAGCCCCAGCATTTT

size: -
J: TRBJ1-1
D: TRBD1
V: TRBV15
CDR3: CATSRADRVEAFF
DNA: TGTGCCACCAGCAGAGCGGACAGGGTAGAAGCTTTCTTT

size: -
J: TRBJ1-5
D: -
V: TRBV27
CDR3: CASSLLGAGDIGPQHF
DNA: TGTGCCAGCAGTTTATTGGGAGCGGGAGATATTGGGCCCCAGCATTTT

size: -
J: TRBJ2-3
D: -
V: TRBV7-3
CDR3: CASSSEVRNTQYF
DNA: TGTGCCAGCAGCTCGGAGGTCAGAAATACGCAGTATTTT

size: -
J: TRBJ1-5
D: TRBD1
V: TRBV19
CDR3: CASDRGYGQPQHF
DNA: TGTGCCAGTGACAGGGGCTACGGTCAGCCCCAGCATTTT

size: -
J: TRBJ1-1
D: -
V: TRBV7-8
CDR3: CASSLSRTEAFF
DNA: TGTGCCAGCAGCCTGAGTCGGACTGAAGCTTTCTTT

size: -
J: TRBJ1-5
D: -
V: TRBV19
CDR3: CASTPAGSNQPQHF
DNA: TGTGCCAGTACCCCGGCAGGGAGCAATCAGCCCCAGCATTTT

size: few
J: TRBJ1-2
D: -
V: TRBV5-8
CDR3: CASSLQSANYGYTF
DNA: TGTGCCAGCAGCTTGCAGTCAGCTAACTATGGCTACACCTTC

size: -
J: TRBJ1-1
D: TRBD1
V: TRBV9
CDR3: CASSVARTGSRTEAFF
DNA: TGTGCCAGCAGCGTAGCCAGGACAGGGTCGCGCACTGAAGCTTTCTTT

size: -
J: TRBJ1-6
D: TRBD1
V: TRBV19
CDR3: CASSDSGTENSPLHF
DNA: TGTGCCAGTAGTGACTCCGGGACAGAGAATTCACCCCTCCACTTT

size: -
J: TRBJ1-4
D: -
V: TRBV15
CDR3: CATSRVKGEAEKLFF
DNA: TGTGCCACCAGCAGAGTAAAGGGGGAAGCTGAAAAACTGTTTTTT

size: -
J: TRBJ1-1
D: TRBD1
V: TRBV5-5
CDR3: CASSLAWTGGEAFF
DNA: TGTGCCAGCAGCTTGGCCTGGACAGGGGGTGAAGCTTTCTTT

size: -
J: TRBJ2-2
D: -
V: TRBV21-1
CDR3: CASRGDGSNTGELFF
DNA: TGTGCCAGCAGAGGGGACGGTTCGAACACCGGGGAGCTGTTTTTT

size: -
J: TRBJ1-5
D: TRBD1
V: TRBV5-5
CDR3: CASTGQGRNQPQHF
DNA: TGTGCCAGTACGGGACAGGGGAGGAATCAGCCCCAGCATTTT

size: -
J: TRBJ1-1
D: -
V: TRBV9
CDR3: CASGRMNTEAFF
DNA: TGTGCCAGCGGAAGAATGAACACTGAAGCTTTCTTT

size: -
J: TRBJ1-1
D: TRBD1
V: TRBV24-1
CDR3: CATSDTRGFAFF
DNA: TGTGCCACCAGTGATACCAGGGGGTTTGCTTTCTTT

size: once
J: TRBJ1-3
D: -
V: TRBV29-1
CDR3: CSVEKSSGNTIYF
DNA: TGCAGCGTTGAAAAGAGCTCTGGAAACACCATATATTTT

size: -
J: TRBJ1-6
D: -
V: TRBV18
CDR3: CASSDRDSNSPLHF
DNA: TGTGCCAGCTCAGACCGGGACTCAAATTCACCCCTCCACTTT

size: -
J: TRBJ2-1
D: -
V: TRBV6-5
CDR3: CASRLRGNEQFF
DNA: TGTGCCAGCAGGCTACGGGGAAATGAGCAGTTCTTC

size: -
J: TRBJ2-5
D: -
V: TRBV12-3/TRBV12-4
CDR3: CASSVLETQYF
DNA: TGTGCCAGCAGTGTATTAGAGACCCAGTACTTC

size: -
J: TRBJ1-1
D: -
V: TRBV5-1
CDR3: CASSWNRAEAFF
DNA: TGCGCCAGCAGCTGGAACAGGGCTGAAGCTTTCTTT

size: -
J: TRBJ1-5
D: -
V: TRBV15
CDR3: CATSSPDAPGADQPQHF
DNA: TGTGCCACCAGCAGCCCAGACGCCCCAGGGGCCGATCAGCCCCAGCATTTT

size: -
J: TRBJ2-3
D: TRBD2
V: TRBV28
CDR3: CASSFPNSGGAADTQYF
DNA: TGTGCCAGCAGTTTCCCCAATAGCGGGGGGGCGGCAGATACGCAGTATTTT

size: -
J: TRBJ1-2
D: -
V: TRBV15
CDR3: CATSRDPYGNYGYTF
DNA: TGTGCCACCAGCAGAGATCCGTACGGGAACTATGGCTACACCTTC

size: -
J: TRBJ2-2
D: -
V: TRBV9
CDR3: CASRPDGFGDNTGELFF
DNA: TGTGCCAGCAGGCCAGACGGGTTTGGGGACAACACCGGGGAGCTGTTTTTT

size: -
J: TRBJ1-1
D: -
V: TRBV5-1
CDR3: CASSPGTGGALNTEAFF
DNA: TGCGCCAGCAGCCCGGGGACTGGAGGAGCCCTGAACACTGAAGCTTTCTTT

size: once
J: TRBJ2-5
D: -
V: TRBV29-1
CDR3: CSVNREETQYF
DNA: TGCAGCGTTAACAGGGAAGAGACCCAGTACTTC

size: -
J: TRBJ1-5
D: -
V: TRBV18
CDR3: CASSPAQNQPQHF
DNA: TGTGCCAGCTCACCCGCACAAAATCAGCCCCAGCATTTT

size: once
J: TRBJ2-5
D: -
V: TRBV28
CDR3: CASSENGQIQETQYF
DNA: TGTGCCAGCAGTGAAAACGGACAGATACAAGAGACCCAGTACTTC

size: -
J: TRBJ1-2
D: -
V: TRBV30
CDR3: CAWSQRGDGYGYTF
DNA: TGTGCCTGGAGCCAAAGGGGGGACGGGTATGGCTACACCTTC

size: few
J: TRBJ1-5
D: -
V: TRBV19
CDR3: CASSPPGNQPQHF
DNA: TGTGCCAGTAGCCCCCCTGGCAATCAGCCCCAGCATTTT

size: -
J: TRBJ2-2
D: -
V: TRBV28
CDR3: CASSTPGERGKVGTGELFF
DNA: TGTGCCAGCAGTACCCCAGGTGAGAGAGGAAAAGTCGGCACCGGGGAGCTGTTTTTT

size: -
J: TRBJ1-3
D: TRBD1
V: TRBV7-8
CDR3: CASMQGVQNTIYF
DNA: TGTGCCAGCATGCAGGGGGTACAAAACACCATATATTTT

size: -
J: TRBJ2-1
D: TRBD2
V: TRBV7-6
CDR3: CASSLAASGRSYNEQFF
DNA: TGTGCCAGCAGCTTAGCGGCTAGCGGGCGCTCCTACAATGAGCAGTTCTTC

size: -
J: TRBJ1-1
D: -
V: TRBV10-3
CDR3: CAITARLNTEAFF
DNA: TGTGCCATCACGGCCCGACTGAACACTGAAGCTTTCTTT

size: few
J: TRBJ1-3
D: TRBD1
V: TRBV19
CDR3: CASSRDSTPPRGNTIYF
DNA: TGTGCCAGTAGTAGGGACAGCACTCCCCCGCGAGGAAACACCATATATTTT

size: -
J: TRBJ2-1
D: TRBD2
V: TRBV10-1
CDR3: CASSDLVAAGRANEQFF
DNA: TGCGCCAGCAGTGATTTAGTCGCAGCGGGGCGGGCAAATGAGCAGTTCTTC

size: -
J: TRBJ2-7
D: -
V: TRBV5-1
CDR3: CASSLESLSYEQYF
DNA: TGCGCCAGCAGCTTGGAATCGCTCTCCTACGAGCAGTACTTC

size: -
J: TRBJ2-1
D: -
V: TRBV11-3
CDR3: CASSLVTGAGNEQFF
DNA: TGTGCCAGCAGCTTAGTAACGGGGGCGGGAAATGAGCAGTTCTTC

size: -
J: TRBJ2-1
D: -
V: TRBV19
CDR3: CASNGRDYEQFF
DNA: TGTGCCAGTAACGGGCGCGACTATGAGCAGTTCTTC

size: -
J: TRBJ1-5
D: TRBD1
V: TRBV7-2
CDR3: CASSPRTGRGQPQHF
DNA: TGTGCCAGCAGCCCCCGGACAGGAAGAGGTCAGCCCCAGCATTTT

size: -
J: TRBJ1-5
D: -
V: TRBV28
CDR3: CASSSQGAGSNQPQHF
DNA: TGTGCCAGCAGTTCCCAAGGGGCAGGGAGCAATCAGCCCCAGCATTTT

size: -
J: TRBJ2-7
D: -
V: TRBV6-5
CDR3: CASSYGSPNF
DNA: TGTGCCAGCAGTTACGGCAGCCCCAACTTC

size: -
J: TRBJ1-6
D: -
V: TRBV21-1
CDR3: CASSRILRTPLHF
DNA: TGTGCCAGCAGCCGCATACTAAGGACACCCCTCCACTTT

size: -
J: TRBJ2-5
D: TRBD2
V: TRBV27
CDR3: CASSGTSGGAVAQYF
DNA: TGTGCCAGCAGTGGGACTAGCGGGGGGGCGGTTGCCCAGTACTTC

size: once
J: TRBJ2-1
D: -
V: TRBV10-3
CDR3: CAISESNQGFPVSDEQFF
DNA: TGTGCCATCAGTGAGTCGAACCAGGGTTTTCCTGTCAGCGATGAGCAGTTCTTC